The 15 T cell receptor beta chains below come from one sample, sequenced in a study of vaccination effects on CD4 cells after COVID-19. The data were produced by immunoSEQ multiplex PCR, yet TCRdb's version contains in-frame clones alone and is incomplete. The sample includes fewer than 85,000 clones, roughly 79% of them seen just once. ViraFEST assay sequencing came after antigen-specific CD4+ T cells were expanded with viral peptide pools. Between days 9 and 11 of culture, CD4+ T cells were separated out. Nucleocapsid antibodies were negative in the vaccine recipients, who had never had SARS-CoV-2 infection. Their cognate antigens are unknown. The source was CD4+ T cells from PBMCs cultured with SARS-CoV-2 spike peptides, collected before COVID-19 vaccination. These receptors were obtained from a human donor who received a COVID-19 vaccine.

This clone was seen a handful of times. The V call is TRBV24-1, the J call TRBJ1-2, with D hard to call. Germline CDR1 is KGHDR and CDR2 is SFDVKD. Trimming removed 4 bases at V and 6 bases at J, with 23 bases between. The length of the CDR3 is 17 residues. The CDR3 nucleotides read TGTGCCACCAGTGACCCACCTCGGACGGTGGCGGAGAATGGCTACACCTTC. As protein: CATSDPPRTVAENGYTF.

V and J are TRBV6-6 and TRBJ2-2, with TRBD1 matching 8 bases. Trimming at V came to 4 bases and at J to 1 base, leaving 2 bases not matched to a gene. CDR3 length equals 15 residues. In germline, CDR1 is MNHNY, CDR2 SVGAGI (reference sequence). The CDR3 is CASSFTGGNTGELFF. The CDR3 DNA sequence: TGTGCCAGCAGTTTTACAGGGGGGAACACCGGGGAGCTGTTTTTT.

Here the CDR3 reads CASSEALWAGEQYV. The CDR3 coding sequence is TGTGCCAGCAGTGAAGCGCTTTGGGCGGGCGAGCAGTACGTC. The chain carries TRBV6-1 and TRBJ2-7; a weak D match, TRBD2 (5 bases). The ends were cut back, 0 bases at V and 6 bases at J, with 12 bases in the middle. This CDR3 has 14 amino acids. Germline V gene sequence: CDR1 MNHNS, CDR2 SASEGT.

The chain links TRBV27 to TRBJ1-2; 7 bases agree with TRBD1. Germline V gene sequence: CDR1 MNHEY, CDR2 SMNVEV (reference sequence). The ends lost 2 bases at V and 5 bases at J; junction bases unmatched: 11. This CDR3 is built from 16 residues. The DNA for the CDR3 is TGTGCCAGCAGTTTAACCCCGGCGACAGGGACGTATGGCTACACCTTC. Encoded protein: CASSLTPATGTYGYTF.

This chain's CDR3 is CASSDPAKNIQYF. Written as DNA, the CDR3 is TGTGCCAGCAGCGACCCAGCCAAAAACATTCAGTACTTC. The chain is built from TRBV28 and TRBJ2-4; the D is unclear. Looked up from germline, CDR1 is MDHEN and CDR2 is SYDVKM. V was shortened by 6 bases and J by 0 bases, with 6 bases between the two germline ends. The CDR3 has 13 residues.

J is TRBJ2-3 and V is TRBV5-1; 9 bases align to TRBD2. The CDR3 contains 15 residues. V dropped 4 bases and J dropped 1; count of bases not matched to a gene: 4. Germline lookup yields CDR1 SGHRS and CDR2 YFSETQ. The CDR3 bases are TGCGCCAGCAGCGTCGAGCGGGGGGGCACAGATACGCAGTATTTT. Translation: CASSVERGGTDTQYF.

The chain couples TRBV7-2 to TRBJ2-2; 8 positions match TRBD1. Germline CDR1 is SGHTA and CDR2 is FQGNSA. The CDR3 extends over 15 amino acids. V was pared by 5 bases and J by 6 bases, with 8 bases of the junction left unmatched. The CDR3 loop reads CASSLGQGIAGELFF. The CDR3 DNA sequence: TGTGCCAGCAGCCTAGGACAGGGTATTGCCGGGGAGCTGTTTTTT.

V gene TRBV9 combines with J gene TRBJ2-3, with TRBD2 as a possible D gene (5 bases). Germline CDR1 SGDLS, CDR2 YYNGEE. The CDR3 contains 15 residues. Between the trimmed V and J ends, which lost 1 base and 4 bases, there was a span of 13 bases. This chain's CDR3 is CASSVRGSNADTQYF. The DNA for the CDR3 is TGTGCCAGCAGCGTACGGGGTTCAAATGCAGATACGCAGTATTTT.

The chain joins TRBV6-2 or TRBV6-3 to TRBJ1-5; D perhaps matches TRBD1 (6 bases). V was cut by 0 bases and J by 6 bases, with 12 bases left in between. Germline-derived CDR1 and CDR2 are MNHEY and SVGEGT. CDR3 length: 15 residues. The CDR3 sequence: CASSYSRGRGQPQHF. The CDR3 nucleotides are TGTGCCAGCAGTTACTCCAGGGGCCGAGGTCAGCCCCAGCATTTT.

V is TRBV21-1 and J is TRBJ1-1. TRBV21-1 is assigned pseudogene status. The CDR3 covers 14 residues. The CDR3 sequence is CASSKADEAPEAFF. In DNA, the CDR3 is TGTGCCAGCAGCAAAGCCGACGAGGCCCCTGAAGCTTTCTTT.

V and J are TRBV20-1 and TRBJ2-7, with a possible D match to TRBD2 (6 bases). The CDR3 extends over 11 amino acids. V was cut by 3 bases and J by 9 bases, with 12 bases left in between. The germline gives CDR1 DFQATT, CDR2 SNEGSKA (reference sequence). The CDR3 DNA reads as TGCAGTGCTAGCGGAGGGAACGGGCAGTACGTC. The encoded protein is CSASGGNGQYV.

This clone showed up just once. V gene TRBV3-1 (or the pseudogene TRBV3-2) combines with J gene TRBJ1-5; D remains ambiguous. This CDR3 comprises 17 residues. Looked up from germline, CDR1 is LGHDT and CDR2 is YNNKEL (reference sequence). The ends were cut back, 11 bases at V and 6 bases at J, with 29 bases in the middle. CDR3 DNA: TGTGCCTTAGCGCGGACTTACCTGAGAAAACGGGGTCAGCCCCAGCATTTT. As protein: CALARTYLRKRGQPQHF.

V and J are TRBV18 and TRBJ2-2; D is possibly TRBD1 (5 bases). CDR1 is KGHSH and CDR2 is LQKENI in the germline V gene. The CDR3 runs 16 residues. The ends were cut back, 3 bases at V and 2 bases at J, with 13 bases in the middle. The CDR3 here is CASSPRGQINTGELFF. CDR3 DNA sequence: TGTGCCAGCTCACCTAGAGGACAAATAAACACCGGGGAGCTGTTTTTT.

The chain uses TRBV24-1 and TRBJ2-7; the match to TRBD1 covers 8 bases. V shed 8 bases and J 7 bases; nucleotides not matched to a gene: 12. The CDR3 loop spans 14 amino acids. Germline loops: CDR1 KGHDR, CDR2 SFDVKD. The CDR3 spells CATTGQGATGEQYV. The CDR3 bases are TGTGCCACCACGGGGCAGGGGGCTACAGGGGAGCAGTACGTC.

The chain is built from TRBV5-1 and TRBJ2-2; D gene ambiguous. The germline gives CDR1 SGHRS, CDR2 YFSETQ. The V end was cut by 5 bases, the J end by 1 base, with 9 bases between. The CDR3 has 14 amino acids. The chain's CDR3 is CASRYRQNTGELFF. The CDR3 nucleotides are TGCGCCAGCAGATACAGACAGAACACCGGGGAGCTGTTTTTT.